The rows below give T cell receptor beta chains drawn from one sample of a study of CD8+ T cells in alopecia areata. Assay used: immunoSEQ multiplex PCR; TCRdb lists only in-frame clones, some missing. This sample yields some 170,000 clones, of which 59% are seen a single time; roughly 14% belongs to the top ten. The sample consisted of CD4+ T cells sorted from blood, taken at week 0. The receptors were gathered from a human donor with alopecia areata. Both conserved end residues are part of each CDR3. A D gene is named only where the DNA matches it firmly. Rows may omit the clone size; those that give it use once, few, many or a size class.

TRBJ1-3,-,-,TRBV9,CASSVDGGRGNTIYF,TGTGCCAGCAGCGTAGATGGGGGCCGCGGAAACACCATATATTTT
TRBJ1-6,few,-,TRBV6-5,CASSVAQANSPLHF,TGTGCCAGCAGTGTGGCGCAGGCTAATTCACCCCTCCACTTT
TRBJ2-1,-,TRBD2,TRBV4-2,CASSQALPLAGGRNEQFF,TGTGCCAGCAGCCAAGCCCTACCACTAGCGGGGGGTCGGAATGAGCAGTTCTTC
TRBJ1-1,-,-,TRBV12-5,CASGSYKGTNTEAFF,TGTGCTAGTGGTTCTTATAAAGGGACGAACACTGAAGCTTTCTTT
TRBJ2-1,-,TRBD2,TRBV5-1,CASTPGGEYNEQFF,TGCGCCAGCACCCCCGGGGGGGAGTACAATGAGCAGTTCTTC
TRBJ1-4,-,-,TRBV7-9,CASSLDGQGSGKLFF,TGTGCCAGCAGCTTAGATGGTCAGGGAAGTGGAAAACTGTTTTTT
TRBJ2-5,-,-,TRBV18,CASSPGTSQTQYF,TGTGCCAGCTCACCTGGGACCTCCCAGACCCAGTACTTC
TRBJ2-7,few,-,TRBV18,CASAVGRIYEQYF,TGTGCCAGCGCGGTGGGCAGGATCTACGAGCAGTACTTC
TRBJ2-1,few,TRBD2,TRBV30,CAWRLAGGPGEQFF,TGTGCCTGGAGATTAGCGGGGGGGCCTGGTGAGCAGTTCTTC
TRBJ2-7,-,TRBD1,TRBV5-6,CASSLGTALSSYEQYF,TGTGCCAGCAGCCTCGGGACAGCCCTCTCTAGCTACGAGCAGTACTTC
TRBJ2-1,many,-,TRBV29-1,CSVEPQVNEQFF,TGCAGCGTTGAACCACAGGTCAATGAGCAGTTCTTC
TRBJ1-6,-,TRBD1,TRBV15,CATSRDRGRGHSPLHF,TGTGCCACCAGCAGAGATCGGGGTAGGGGGCATTCACCCCTCCACTTT
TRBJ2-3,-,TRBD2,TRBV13,CASSKRTSPTDTQYF,TGTGCCAGCTCCAAAAGGACTAGTCCCACAGATACGCAGTATTTT
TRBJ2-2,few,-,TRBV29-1,CSVVGPENTGELFF,TGCAGCGTTGTGGGTCCGGAAAACACCGGGGAGCTGTTTTTT
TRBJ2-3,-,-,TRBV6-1,CASSGGIWTDTQYF,TGTGCCAGCAGTGGGGGAATTTGGACAGATACGCAGTATTTT
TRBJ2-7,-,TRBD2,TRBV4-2,CASSRPGLAGIYEQYF,TGTGCCAGCAGCCGACCGGGACTAGCGGGGATCTACGAGCAGTACTTC
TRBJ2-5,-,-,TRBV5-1,CASSLGGTKETQYF,TGCGCCAGCAGCTTGGGAGGGACGAAAGAGACCCAGTACTTC
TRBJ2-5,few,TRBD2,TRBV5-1,CASSSSASGGITTRETQYF,TGCGCCAGCAGCTCATCAGCCAGCGGGGGGATCACTACAAGAGAGACCCAGTACTTC
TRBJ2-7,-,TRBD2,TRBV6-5,CASSRTSGYEQYF,TGTGCCAGCAGCAGGACTAGCGGCTACGAGCAGTACTTC
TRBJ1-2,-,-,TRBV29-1,CSVEGTDFNYGYTF,TGCAGCGTTGAAGGGACAGACTTTAACTATGGCTACACCTTC
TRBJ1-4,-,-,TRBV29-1,CSVGRPEEKLFF,TGCAGCGTGGGACGGCCGGAGGAAAAACTGTTTTTT
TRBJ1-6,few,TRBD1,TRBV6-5,CASSLGTGNSPLHF,TGTGCCAGCAGTCTCGGGACAGGAAATTCACCCCTCCACTTT
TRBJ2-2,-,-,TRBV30,CAWSVEGELFF,TGTGCCTGGAGTGTAGAAGGGGAGCTGTTTTTT
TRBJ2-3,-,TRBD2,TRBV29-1,CSVEGLAGGRRTDTQYF,TGCAGCGTTGAAGGACTAGCGGGGGGGCGGCGCACAGATACGCAGTATTTT
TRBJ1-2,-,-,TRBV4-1,CASSQAIRQRTSYGYTF,TGCGCCAGCAGCCAAGCGATCAGACAGCGGACTAGCTATGGCTACACCTTC
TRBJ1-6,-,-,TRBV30,CAWTQGNSPLHF,TGTGCCTGGACTCAGGGAAATTCACCCCTCCACTTT
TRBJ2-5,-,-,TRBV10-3,CAISEGGETQYF,TGTGCCATCAGTGAGGGGGGAGAGACCCAGTACTTC
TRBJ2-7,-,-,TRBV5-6,CASSLLPGLSYEQYF,TGTGCCAGCAGCCTGCTCCCAGGGCTTTCCTACGAGCAGTACTTC
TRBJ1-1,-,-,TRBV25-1,CASSPLEGLQSEAFF,TGTGCCAGCAGCCCACTAGAGGGGTTACAGTCGGAAGCTTTCTTT
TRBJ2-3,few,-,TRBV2,CASIAGPHTDTQYF,TGTGCCAGCATTGCAGGGCCTCACACAGATACGCAGTATTTT
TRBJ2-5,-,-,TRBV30,CAWSGSGETQYF,TGTGCCTGGAGCGGTAGCGGAGAGACCCAGTACTTC
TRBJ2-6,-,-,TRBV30,CAWSAGSGANVLTF,TGTGCCTGGAGTGCCGGCTCTGGGGCCAACGTCCTGACTTTC
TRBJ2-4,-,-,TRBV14,CASSPGNIQYF,TGTGCCAGCAGCCCAGGGAACATTCAGTACTTC
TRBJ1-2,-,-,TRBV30,CAWSGPSGGYTF,TGTGCCTGGAGTGGTCCTTCTGGGGGCTACACCTTC
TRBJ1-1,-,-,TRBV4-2,CASSPKGLGTAAFF,TGTGCCAGCAGCCCCAAGGGGCTCGGGACGGCGGCTTTCTTT
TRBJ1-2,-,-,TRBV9,CASSVGIGYTF,TGTGCCAGCAGCGTAGGTATCGGCTACACCTTC
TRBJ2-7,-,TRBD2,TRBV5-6,CASSLIGGSSYEQYF,TGTGCCAGCAGCTTGATCGGGGGGAGCTCCTACGAGCAGTACTTC
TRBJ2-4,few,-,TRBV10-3,CAISSGGNKNIQYF,TGTGCCATCTCTTCTGGGGGAAACAAAAACATTCAGTACTTC
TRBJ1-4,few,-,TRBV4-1,CASRSVQGEKLFF,TGCGCCAGCAGATCCGTGCAGGGAGAAAAACTGTTTTTT
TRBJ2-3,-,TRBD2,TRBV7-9,CASSPEPGTSAFTDTQYF,TGTGCCAGCAGTCCCGAACCTGGGACTAGCGCCTTCACAGATACGCAGTATTTT
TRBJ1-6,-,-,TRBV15,CATSRQGYNSPLHF,TGTGCCACCAGCAGACAGGGCTATAATTCACCCCTCCACTTT
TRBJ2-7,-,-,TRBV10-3,CAITMDGLAEQYF,TGTGCCATCACGATGGACGGTCTTGCCGAGCAGTACTTC